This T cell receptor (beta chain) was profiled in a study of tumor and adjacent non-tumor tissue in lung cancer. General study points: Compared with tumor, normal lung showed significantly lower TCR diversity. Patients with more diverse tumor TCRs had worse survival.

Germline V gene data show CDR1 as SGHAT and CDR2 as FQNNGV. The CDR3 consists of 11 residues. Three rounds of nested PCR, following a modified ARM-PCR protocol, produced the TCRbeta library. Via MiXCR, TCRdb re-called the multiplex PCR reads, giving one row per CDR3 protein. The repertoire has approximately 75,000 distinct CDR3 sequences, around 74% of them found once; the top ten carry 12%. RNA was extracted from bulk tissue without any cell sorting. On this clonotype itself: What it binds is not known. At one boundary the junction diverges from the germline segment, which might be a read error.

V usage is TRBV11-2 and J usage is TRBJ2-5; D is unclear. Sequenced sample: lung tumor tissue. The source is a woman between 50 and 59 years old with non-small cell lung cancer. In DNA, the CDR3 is TGTGCTAGCAGCATCACCGAGATCCTGTACTTC. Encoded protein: CASSITEILYF.